Detailed here is one T cell receptor (beta chain). Antigen specificity is unknown. An end of the junction does not agree with germline; a read error may underlie this. The CDR3 length is 16 residues. Germline V CDR1 and CDR2: KGHDR, SFDVKD. For TCRbeta, the library was prepared with unique molecular identifiers. TCRdb used MiXCR to reprocess the PCR reads, holding one entry per CDR3 protein. Of about 200,000 distinct CDR3 sequences in the sample, roughly 6% are singletons; the top ten hold about 4.4%. These data are taken from a study of T-cell reconstitution after alpha-beta-depleted transplantation in children. Study results and caveats: Once a year had passed after transplant, T-cell counts and diversity came mostly from newly produced T cells. Reported findings indicate that, about two months after transplant, alpha-beta T cells came from several hundred expanded clones, which were derived from non-depleted graft cells. Surviving recipient cells, namely T cells and thymic progenitors, were the source of high day-60 TCRbeta diversity in some patients.

The chain combines TRBV24-1 with TRBJ1-2; D not certain. The sample in question was PBMCs, obtained before TCRalphabeta/CD19-depleted stem cell transplant. The TCR originated in a girl less than two years old with combined immunodeficiency, due to receive a stem cell transplant. The CDR3 spells CATSERKLGGNYVYTF. CDR3 in DNA: TGTGCCACCAGTGAACGTAAATTGGGAGGAAACTATGTCTACACCTTC.